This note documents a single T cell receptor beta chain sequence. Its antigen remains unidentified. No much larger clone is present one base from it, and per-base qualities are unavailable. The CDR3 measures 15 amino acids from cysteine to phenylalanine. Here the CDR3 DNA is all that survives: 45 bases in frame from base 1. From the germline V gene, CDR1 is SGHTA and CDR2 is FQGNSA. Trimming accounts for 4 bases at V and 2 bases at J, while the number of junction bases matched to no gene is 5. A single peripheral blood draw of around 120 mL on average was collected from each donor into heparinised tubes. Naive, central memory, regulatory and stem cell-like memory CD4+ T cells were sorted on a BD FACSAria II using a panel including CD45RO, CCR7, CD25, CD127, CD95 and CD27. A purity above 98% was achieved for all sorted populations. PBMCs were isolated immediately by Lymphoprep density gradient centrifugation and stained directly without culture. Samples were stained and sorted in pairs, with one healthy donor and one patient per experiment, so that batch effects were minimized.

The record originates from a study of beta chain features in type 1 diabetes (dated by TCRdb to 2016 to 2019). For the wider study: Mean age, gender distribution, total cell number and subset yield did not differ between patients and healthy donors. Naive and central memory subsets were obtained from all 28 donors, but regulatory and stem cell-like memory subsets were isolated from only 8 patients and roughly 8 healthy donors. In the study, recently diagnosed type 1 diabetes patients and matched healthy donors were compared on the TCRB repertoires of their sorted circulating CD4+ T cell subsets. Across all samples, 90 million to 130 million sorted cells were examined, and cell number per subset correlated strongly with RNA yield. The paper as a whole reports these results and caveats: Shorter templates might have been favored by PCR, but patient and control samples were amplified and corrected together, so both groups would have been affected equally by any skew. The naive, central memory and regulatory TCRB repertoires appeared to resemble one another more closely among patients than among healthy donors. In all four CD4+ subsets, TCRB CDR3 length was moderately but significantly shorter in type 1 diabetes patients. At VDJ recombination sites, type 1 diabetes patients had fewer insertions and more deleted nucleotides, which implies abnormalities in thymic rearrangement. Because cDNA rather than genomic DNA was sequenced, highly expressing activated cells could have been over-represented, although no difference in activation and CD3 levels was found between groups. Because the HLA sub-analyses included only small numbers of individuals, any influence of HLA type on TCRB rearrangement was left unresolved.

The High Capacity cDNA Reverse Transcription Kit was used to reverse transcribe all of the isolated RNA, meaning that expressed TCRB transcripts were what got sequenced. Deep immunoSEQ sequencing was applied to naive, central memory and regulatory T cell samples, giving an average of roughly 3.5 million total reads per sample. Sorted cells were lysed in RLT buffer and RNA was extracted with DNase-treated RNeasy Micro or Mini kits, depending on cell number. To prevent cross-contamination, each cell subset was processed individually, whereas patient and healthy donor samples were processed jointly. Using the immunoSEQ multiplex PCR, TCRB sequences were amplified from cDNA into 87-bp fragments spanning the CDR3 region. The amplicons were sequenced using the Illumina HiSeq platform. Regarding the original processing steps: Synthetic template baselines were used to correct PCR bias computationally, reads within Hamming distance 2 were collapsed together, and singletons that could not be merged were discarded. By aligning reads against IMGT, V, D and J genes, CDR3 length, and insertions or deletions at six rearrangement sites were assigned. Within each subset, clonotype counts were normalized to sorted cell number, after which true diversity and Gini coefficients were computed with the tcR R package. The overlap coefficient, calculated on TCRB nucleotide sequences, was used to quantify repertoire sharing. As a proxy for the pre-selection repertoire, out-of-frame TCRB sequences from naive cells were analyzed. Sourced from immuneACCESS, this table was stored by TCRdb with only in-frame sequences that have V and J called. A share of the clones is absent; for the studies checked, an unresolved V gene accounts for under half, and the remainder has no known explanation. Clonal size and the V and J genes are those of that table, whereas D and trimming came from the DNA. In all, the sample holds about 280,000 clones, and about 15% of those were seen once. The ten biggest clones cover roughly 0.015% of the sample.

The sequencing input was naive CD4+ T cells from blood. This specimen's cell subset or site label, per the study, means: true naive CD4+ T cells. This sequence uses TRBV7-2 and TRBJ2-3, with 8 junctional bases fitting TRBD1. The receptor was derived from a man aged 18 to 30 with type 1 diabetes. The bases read TGTGCCAGCAGCTCCCGGACAGGGACCACAGATACGCAGTATTTT. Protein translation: CASSSRTGTTDTQYF.